The next 23 T cell receptor beta chains were all read from a single sample in a study of lymphopenia after photon versus proton radiotherapy. Libraries were prepared by immunoSEQ multiplex PCR; TCRdb keeps only in-frame clonotypes and omits some of them. The data contain tens of thousands of clones, 87% of them seen just once; the ten biggest clones take up roughly 12%. The input for sequencing was peripheral blood, taken from a patient treated with proton-based radiotherapy. The receptors stem from a man older than 75 with esophageal cancer.

This clone was recorded a few times. This rearrangement joins TRBV30 to TRBJ1-1; possibly TRBD1 for D (6 bases). Trimming removed 3 bases at V and 2 bases at J, with 10 bases between. Germline V gene lookup returns CDR1 GTSNPN and CDR2 SVGIG (reference sequence). The CDR3 runs 13 residues. As DNA, the CDR3 is TGTGCCTGGAGGATACAGGGCAACACTGAAGCTTTCTTT. Protein: CAWRIQGNTEAFF. Using reference TRBV30 and TRBJ1-1 for the parts outside the CDR3, the full variable domain is SQTIHQWPATLVQPVGSPLSLECTVEGTSNPNLYWYRQAAGRGLQLLFYSVGIGQISSEVPQNLSASRPQDRQFILSSKKLLLSDSGFYLCAWRIQGNTEAFFGQGTRLTVV.

CDR3 sequence: CASSGDVTYEQYF. In DNA, the CDR3 is TGTGCCAGCAGTGGGGACGTGACCTACGAGCAGTACTTC. The chain recombines TRBV2 with TRBJ2-7; either TRBD1 or TRBD2 may fit D (5 bases each). V gave up 4 bases and J gave up 2 bases, with 9 bases separating them. Per the germline V gene, CDR1 is SNHLY and CDR2 is FYNNEI. This CDR3 is built from 13 residues.

The chain has TRBV5-1 and TRBJ2-3; TRBD2 agrees at 7 bases. CDR1 is SGHRS and CDR2 is YFSETQ in the germline V gene. After removal of 7 bases from V and 2 bases from J, the junction contained 10 bases not matched to a gene. CDR3 length equals 15 residues. The CDR3 loop reads CASGKGLDSTDTQYF. The CDR3 region has the DNA TGCGCCAGCGGTAAAGGACTAGACTCCACAGATACGCAGTATTTT.

The chain combines TRBV6-5 with TRBJ2-7, with unresolved D. CDR1 and CDR2 from the germline V gene are MNHEY and SVGAGI. The length of the CDR3 is 13 residues. V shed 4 bases and J shed 3 bases, with 10 bases lying between them. The CDR3 sequence is CASSSSRYYEQYF. The CDR3 DNA reads TGTGCCAGCAGTTCGTCCCGCTACTACGAGCAGTACTTC.

The chain recombines TRBV7-8 with TRBJ1-2; the match to TRBD1 covers 7 bases. Trimming took 5 bases from V and 4 from J; bases not matched to a gene: 4. Looked up from germline, CDR1 is SGHVS and CDR2 is FQNEAQ. This CDR3 has 13 residues. CDR3 sequence reads: CASSPRGFYGYTF. CDR3 bases: TGTGCCAGCAGCCCCAGGGGGTTCTATGGCTACACCTTC.

In this sample, this clone turned up once. V usage is TRBV10-1 and J usage is TRBJ1-6; possible D gene TRBD1, 6 bases. The CDR3 consists of 15 residues. Trimming cost V 0 bases and J 7 bases, with 10 bases left between them. The germline gives CDR1 WNHNN, CDR2 SYGVQD (reference sequence). The CDR3 coding sequence is TGCGCCAGCAGTGAGTCGACAGGAGCCAATTCACCCCTCCACTTT. Translating it yields CASSESTGANSPLHF.

The rearrangement links TRBV4-1 to TRBJ2-7, with D perhaps TRBD2 (6 bases). Germline assignment: CDR1 MGHRA and CDR2 YSYEKL. Trimming left V 4 bases short and J 7 bases short, with 14 bases between. CDR3 length: 13 residues. The CDR3 DNA reads as TGCGCCAGCAGCCCCGGGAGTGGGTGGGAGCAGTACTTC. It encodes CASSPGSGWEQYF.

The chain carries TRBV25-1 and TRBJ1-4; D possibly corresponds to TRBD1 (5 bases). Germline CDR1 reads MGHDK; CDR2 reads SYGVNS. V dropped 2 bases and J dropped 6 bases, with 13 bases sitting between them. The CDR3 loop spans 15 amino acids. Here the CDR3 reads CASSEIYGGDEKLFF. CDR3 DNA sequence: TGTGCCAGCAGTGAAATTTATGGGGGGGATGAAAAACTGTTTTTT.

V is TRBV19 and J is TRBJ1-2; D call uncertain. The germline gives CDR1 LNHDA, CDR2 SQIVND (reference sequence). Between the trimmed V and J ends, which lost 8 bases and 10 bases, there was a span of 20 bases. The CDR3 has 13 residues. CDR3 protein: CASGKVRVGVYTF. CDR3 nucleotide sequence: TGTGCCAGTGGAAAGGTACGGGTCGGAGTCTACACCTTC.

The rearrangement links TRBV11-2 to TRBJ2-1; D is ambiguous. CDR1 is SGHAT, CDR2 FQNNGV, per germline. CDR3 length: 15 amino acids. Trimming took off 0 bases at V and 0 bases at J, with 6 bases between the two ends. Here the CDR3 reads CASSLDLSSYNEQFF. CDR3 coding DNA: TGTGCCAGCAGCTTAGACCTGAGCTCCTACAATGAGCAGTTCTTC.

This sequence joins TRBV29-1 and TRBJ1-1, with D unresolved. CDR3 size: 11 residues. Trimming pared 6 bases from V and 6 bases from J, leaving 11 bases between. From germline, CDR1 is SQVTM and CDR2 ANQGSEA. CDR3 nucleotides: TGCAGCGTGGAGCTCGGAGCTGAAGCTTTCTTT. It specifies CSVELGAEAFF.

This chain connects TRBV6-5 to TRBJ1-2; TRBD1 matches at 10 bases. Germline CDR1 is MNHEY and CDR2 is SVGAGI. V shed 6 bases, J shed 7 bases, and the junction held 8 bases outside the gene matches. This CDR3 is 14 amino acids long. DNA of the CDR3: TGTGCCAGCAGGAGACAGGGGGCGCCGGGTGGCTACACCTTC. Translation gives CASRRQGAPGGYTF.

Remarks on this clone: One end of the junction does not line up with germline, which may come from a read error. This chain links TRBV5-1 with TRBJ2-7; TRBD2 aligns across 10 bases. The CDR3 is 14 residues long. Per the germline V gene, CDR1 is SGHRS and CDR2 is YFSETQ. CDR3 in DNA: TGTGCCAGCAGCACTTCTAGCGGGAGCGACGAGCAGTACTTC. Residues: CASSTSSGSDEQYF.

Ten or more counts support this clone. The V gene is TRBV9, the J gene TRBJ1-5; D call uncertain. Per germline, CDR1 SGDLS and CDR2 YYNGEE. V was shortened by 0 bases and J by 5 bases, with 15 bases between the two germline ends. This CDR3 comprises 16 residues. In DNA, the CDR3 is TGTGCCAGCAGCGTAGCGACCATTCGAAAAGATCAGCCCCAGCATTTT. It yields the protein CASSVATIRKDQPQHF.

The chain joins TRBV18 to TRBJ2-7; D is unresolved. The CDR3 spans 15 residues. CDR1 is KGHSH, CDR2 LQKENI, per germline. The V end was cut by 1 base, the J end by 5 bases, with 15 bases between. The CDR3 coding sequence is TGTGCCAGCTCACCACGGACCTTGGATAAGAACGAGCAGTACTTC. Protein sequence: CASSPRTLDKNEQYF.

V and J are TRBV6-5 and TRBJ1-1; 8 bases line up with TRBD1. The CDR3 has 13 amino acids. Trimming removed 2 bases from V and 6 bases from J; junction bases left unmatched: 2. The germline gives CDR1 MNHEY, CDR2 SVGAGI. As DNA, the CDR3 is TGTGCCAGCAGTTACGTGACAGGGGCTGAAGCTTTCTTT. Its protein product is CASSYVTGAEAFF.

V is TRBV4-3 and J is TRBJ2-6; 7 bases line up with TRBD1. Germline lookup yields CDR1 LGHNA and CDR2 YSLEER. Trimming cost V 1 base and J 0 bases; bases outside gene matches: 3. CDR3 size: 17 residues. In DNA, the CDR3 is TGCGCCAGCAGCCAAGGACAGGGAATCTCTGGGGCCAACGTCCTGACTTTC. Residues: CASSQGQGISGANVLTF.

The V and J genes are TRBV12-2 and TRBJ1-5. TRBV12-2 is flagged as a pseudogene. The CDR3 has 18 residues. CDR3 sequence (DNA): TGTGCAAGTCGCTTAAGTTACACGGGAGGTCCAGACAATCAGCCCCAGCATTTT. This codes for CASRLSYTGGPDNQPQHF.

A few counts support this clone. The chain couples TRBV9 to TRBJ2-3; 7 bases agree with TRBD1. The CDR3 is made up of 16 amino acids. The germline gives CDR1 SGDLS, CDR2 YYNGEE. The trim removed 1 base at V and 0 bases at J, leaving 5 bases unmatched. This chain's CDR3 is CASSVQGVTSTDTQYF. The CDR3 coding sequence is TGTGCCAGCAGCGTACAGGGGGTTACTAGCACAGATACGCAGTATTTT.

As DNA, the CDR3 is TGTGCCAGCAGCTCGGGTACCGGGACAATCTATGGCTACACCTTC. Protein sequence: CASSSGTGTIYGYTF. The chain recombines TRBV5-4 with TRBJ1-2; a weak D match, TRBD1 (6 bases). The V and J ends lost 3 bases and 4 bases respectively, with 16 bases between them. The CDR3 sequence is 15 residues long. Per germline, CDR1 SGHNT and CDR2 YYREEE (reference sequence).

This chain uses TRBV7-2 with TRBJ1-5; tentative D call: TRBD1 (5 bases). This CDR3 is built from 14 residues. In germline, CDR1 is SGHTA, CDR2 FQGNSA. The V end was cut by 5 bases, the J end by 6 bases, with 14 bases between. The CDR3 loop reads CASSTPGRGQPQHF. DNA of the CDR3: TGTGCCAGCAGCACCCCCGGGAGGGGTCAGCCCCAGCATTTT.

V gene TRBV7-9 combines with J gene TRBJ1-1; 11 bases are a match to TRBD1. The CDR3 is 14 amino acids. Germline CDR1 reads SEHNR; CDR2 reads FQNEAQ (reference sequence). V lost 4 bases to trimming and J lost 6 bases; unmatched junction nucleotides: 4. CDR3 loop: CASSSGQGAPEAFF. In DNA, the CDR3 is TGTGCCAGCAGCTCAGGACAGGGGGCACCTGAAGCTTTCTTT.

This clone was counted only a few times. This chain uses TRBV27 with TRBJ1-6; TRBD1 matches 9 bases. Losses at the gene ends were 5 bases for V and 6 bases for J; bases not matched to a gene: 8. This CDR3 spans 16 amino acids. Germline-derived CDR1 and CDR2 are MNHEY and SMNVEV (reference sequence). The CDR3 spells CASSLQGAWVNSPLHF. Here the CDR3 DNA reads TGTGCCAGCAGTCTACAGGGGGCCTGGGTTAATTCACCCCTCCACTTT.